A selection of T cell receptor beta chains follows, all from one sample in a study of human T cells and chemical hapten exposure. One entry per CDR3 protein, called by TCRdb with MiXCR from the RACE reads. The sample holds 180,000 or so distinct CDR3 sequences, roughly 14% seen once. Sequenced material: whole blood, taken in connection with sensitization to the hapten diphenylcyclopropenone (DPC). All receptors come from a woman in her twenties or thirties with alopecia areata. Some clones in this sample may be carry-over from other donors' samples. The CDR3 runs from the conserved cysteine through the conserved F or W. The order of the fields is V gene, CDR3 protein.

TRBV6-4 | CASSAGDYTGELFF
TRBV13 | CASSLGAGVNYGYTF
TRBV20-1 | CSARDSHSYNEQFF
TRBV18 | CASSKDREMNTEAFF
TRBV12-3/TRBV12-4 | CASTGHRDNEAFF
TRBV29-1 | CSAWGTVKNIQYF
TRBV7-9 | CASSLIPHNEQFF
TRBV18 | CASSLYSGTFNEKLFF
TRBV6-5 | CASSSDLQGYGTGELFF
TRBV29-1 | CSVMGQGVTNEQFF
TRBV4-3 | CASSQRTKGSYEQYF
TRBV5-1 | CASSLISAWNTGELFF
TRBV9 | CASSPRGDGNTEAFF
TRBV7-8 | CASSLTVSNYGYTF
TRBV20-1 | CSASTGNDNSSLHF
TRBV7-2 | CASSLTSGRYQETQYF
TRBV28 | CASSTGGYTLYGYTF
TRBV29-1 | CSVKQGGSTEAFF
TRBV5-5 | CASSFGTTNEKLFF
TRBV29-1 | CSSSDRPAGYTF
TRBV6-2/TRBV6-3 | CASSKPGLADYEQYF
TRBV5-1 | CASSPNMDAGTEAFF
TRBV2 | CASKRASGTNEQFF
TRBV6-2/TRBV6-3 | CASRPPPRGNEQFF
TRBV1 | CTSSQGQGFNDPNTEAFF
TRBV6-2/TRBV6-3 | CASNQGSAEAFF
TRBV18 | CASGVGGGYEQYF
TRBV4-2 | CASSQGVYQETQYF
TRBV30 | CAWQRKGLAFDEQYF
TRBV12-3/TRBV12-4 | CASTILAGRSSYNEQFF
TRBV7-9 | CASSLGPRNTEAFF
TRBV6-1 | CASSDRGAGYTF
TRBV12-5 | CASGFGPNTGELFF
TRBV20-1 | CSANAGQGVTDTQYF
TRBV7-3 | CASSPGTGEETQYF
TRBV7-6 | CASSPGASGTTISYEQYF
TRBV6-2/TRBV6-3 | CASMSRDPRGGQFF
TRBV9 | CASSVGSPLQETQYF
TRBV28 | CASSLSGGIYEQYF
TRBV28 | CASVWGQGAGEQFF
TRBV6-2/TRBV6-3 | CASTDHNEQFF
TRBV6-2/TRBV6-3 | CASSYGAANYGYTF
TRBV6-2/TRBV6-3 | CTSSLVAGANTGELFF
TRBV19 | CASSRGNYGYTF
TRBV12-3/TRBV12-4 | CASSFRLAYEQYF
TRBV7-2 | CASSLDGEKLFF
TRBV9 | CASSVDPGGGLLNEQFF
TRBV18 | CASSPRRAGSNEKLFF
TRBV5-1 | CASSSRGTGNEQYF
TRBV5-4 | CASSLPGQANSPLHF
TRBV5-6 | CASRRTGAGNTIYF
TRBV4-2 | CASSQDSASGGYNEQFF
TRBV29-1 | CSVQRLTDTQYF
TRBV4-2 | CVSSQVWEKPTYEQYF